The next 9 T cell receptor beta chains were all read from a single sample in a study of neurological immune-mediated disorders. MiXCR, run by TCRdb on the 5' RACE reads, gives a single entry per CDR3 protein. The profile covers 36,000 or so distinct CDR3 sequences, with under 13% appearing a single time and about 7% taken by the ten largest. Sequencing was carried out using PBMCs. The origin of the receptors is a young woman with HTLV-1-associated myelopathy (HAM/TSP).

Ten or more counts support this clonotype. Here the CDR3 reads CASSLGTGGVTEAFF. The CDR3 nucleotides read TGTGCCAGCAGCTTGGGGACAGGAGGGGTCACTGAAGCTTTCTTT. V is TRBV7-9 and J is TRBJ1-1, with 8 nucleotides matching TRBD1. Trimming took 3 bases from V and 4 from J; bases not matched to a gene: 7. The germline V gene encodes CDR1 SEHNR and CDR2 FQNEAQ (reference sequence). This CDR3 spans 15 amino acids.

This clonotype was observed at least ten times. DNA for the CDR3: TGCAGTGCTAGAGATCCCGGGACAGACACTGAAGCTTTCTTT. This gives the protein CSARDPGTDTEAFF. This sequence joins TRBV20-1 and TRBJ1-1; 7 bases map to TRBD1. The germline CDR1 and CDR2 sequences are DFQATT and SNEGSKA (reference sequence). V lost 0 bases to trimming and J lost 3 bases; unmatched junction nucleotides: 4. The CDR3 is made up of 14 amino acids.

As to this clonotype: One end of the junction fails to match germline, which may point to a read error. The CDR3 nucleotides read TGCACCAGCGGGACAGAAAAAGGGACTGAGAAGTTCTTC. Protein product: CTSGTEKGTEKFF. This chain uses TRBV5-1 with TRBJ2-1, with D perhaps being TRBD1 or TRBD2 (7 bases each). CDR1 SGHRS and CDR2 YFSETQ come from the germline V gene. The CDR3 is 13 amino acids.

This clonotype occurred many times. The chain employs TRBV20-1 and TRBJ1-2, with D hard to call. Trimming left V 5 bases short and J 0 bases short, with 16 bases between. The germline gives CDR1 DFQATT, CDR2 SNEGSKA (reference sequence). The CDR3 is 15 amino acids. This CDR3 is CSAFQSFITNYGYTF. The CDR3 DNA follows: TGCAGTGCTTTCCAATCCTTTATAACTAACTATGGCTACACCTTC.

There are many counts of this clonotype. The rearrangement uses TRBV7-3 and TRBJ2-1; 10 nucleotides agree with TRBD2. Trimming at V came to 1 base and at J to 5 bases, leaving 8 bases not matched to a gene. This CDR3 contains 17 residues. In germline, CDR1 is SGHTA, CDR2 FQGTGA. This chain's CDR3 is CASSLSGASGGDNEQFF. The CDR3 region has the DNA TGTGCCAGCAGCTTAAGCGGCGCTAGCGGGGGCGACAATGAGCAGTTCTTC. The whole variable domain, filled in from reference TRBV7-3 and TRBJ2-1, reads GAGVSQTPSNKVTEKGKYVELRCDPISGHTALYWYRQSLGQGPEFLIYFQGTGAADDSGLPNDRFFAVRPEGSVSTLKIQRTERGDSAVYLCASSLSGASGGDNEQFFGPGTRLTVL.

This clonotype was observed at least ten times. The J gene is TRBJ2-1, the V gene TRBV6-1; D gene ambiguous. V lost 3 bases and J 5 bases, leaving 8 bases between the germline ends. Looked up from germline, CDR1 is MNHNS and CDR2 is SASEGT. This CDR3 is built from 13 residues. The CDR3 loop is CASSEAEHNEQFF. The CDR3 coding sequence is TGTGCCAGCAGTGAGGCGGAACACAATGAGCAGTTCTTC.

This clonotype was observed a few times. The CDR3 coding sequence is TGCAGTGCTAGAGATACGGGGGTTGCGAACACTGAAGCTTTCTTT. Its translation: CSARDTGVANTEAFF. The rearrangement joins TRBV20-1 to TRBJ1-1; D perhaps matches TRBD1 (5 bases). Germline lookup yields CDR1 DFQATT and CDR2 SNEGSKA (reference sequence). V was cut by 0 bases and J by 1 base, with 12 bases left in between. The CDR3 spans 15 residues.

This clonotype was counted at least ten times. The CDR3, as DNA: TGTGCCAGCAGCTTAGAAGGGGGGCAGTTCTTC. Translated: CASSLEGGQFF. This chain connects TRBV7-9 to TRBJ2-1; tentative D call: TRBD1 (6 bases). The CDR3 is 11 amino acids. Trimming removed 1 base from V and 12 bases from J, with 7 bases in between. Germline CDR1 reads SEHNR; CDR2 reads FQNEAQ (reference sequence).

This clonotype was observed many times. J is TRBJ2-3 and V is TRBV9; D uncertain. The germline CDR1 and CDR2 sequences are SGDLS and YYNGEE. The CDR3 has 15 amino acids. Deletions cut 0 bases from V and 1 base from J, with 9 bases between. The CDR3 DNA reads TGTGCCAGCAGCGTAGACCCCTCTGGCACAGATACGCAGTATTTT. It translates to CASSVDPSGTDTQYF.